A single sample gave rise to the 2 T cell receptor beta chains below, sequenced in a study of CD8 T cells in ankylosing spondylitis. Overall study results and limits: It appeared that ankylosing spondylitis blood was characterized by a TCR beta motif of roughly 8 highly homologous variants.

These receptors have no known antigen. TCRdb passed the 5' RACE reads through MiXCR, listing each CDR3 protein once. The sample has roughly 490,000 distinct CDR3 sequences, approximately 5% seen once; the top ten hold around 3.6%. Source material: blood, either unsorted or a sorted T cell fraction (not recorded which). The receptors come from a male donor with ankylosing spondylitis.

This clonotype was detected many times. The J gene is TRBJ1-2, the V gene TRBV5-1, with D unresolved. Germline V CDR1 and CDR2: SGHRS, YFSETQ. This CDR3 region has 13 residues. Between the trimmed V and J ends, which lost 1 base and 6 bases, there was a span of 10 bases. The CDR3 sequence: CASSLTPVHGYTF. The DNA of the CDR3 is TGCGCCAGCAGCTTGACACCCGTGCATGGCTACACCTTC.

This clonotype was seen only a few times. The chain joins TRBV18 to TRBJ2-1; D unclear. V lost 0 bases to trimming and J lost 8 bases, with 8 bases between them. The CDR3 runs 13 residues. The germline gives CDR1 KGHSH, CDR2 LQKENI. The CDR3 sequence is CASSPPSYYEQFF. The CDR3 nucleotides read TGTGCCAGCTCACCACCTTCATACTATGAGCAGTTCTTC. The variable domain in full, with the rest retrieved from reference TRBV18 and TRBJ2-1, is NAGVMQNPRHLVRRRGQEARLRCSPMKGHSHVYWYRQLPEEGLKFMVYLQKENIIDESGMPKERFSAEFPKEGPSILRIQQVVRGDSAAYFCASSPPSYYEQFFGPGTRLTVL.